The 13 T cell receptor beta chains reported below all come from one sample, sequenced in a study of Ad26.COV2.S vaccination and SARS-CoV-2 variants. Treatment defined: some 20 received Ad26.COV2.S at low or high dose, single or two shots; about 5 received placebo; per-sample allocation not given. Specimens were obtained on day 63 following the first vaccine or placebo injection. Measured with immunoSEQ multiplex PCR; TCRdb has only the in-frame clones, and not every one. The sample comprises about 410,000 clones, 70% to 90% of which are singletons, and under 2% rests with the top ten. The sample here was peripheral blood, taken in a trial of Ad26.COV2.S vaccine versus placebo. The receptors shown here come from a person between 18 and 59 years old who received the Ad26.COV2.S COVID-19 vaccine or a placebo.

The chain has TRBV28 and TRBJ2-3; D gene uncertain. The CDR3 runs to 14 residues. Germline V gene data show CDR1 as MDHEN and CDR2 as SYDVKM. The ends were cut back, 2 bases at V and 3 bases at J, with 9 bases in the middle. The CDR3 coding sequence is TGTGCCAGCAGTTTAGGGCCCTGGACAGATACGCAGTATTTT. The encoded protein is CASSLGPWTDTQYF. Variable domain in full (rest from reference TRBV28 and TRBJ2-3): DVKVTQSSRYLVKRTGEKVFLECVQDMDHENMFWYRQDPGLGLRLIYFSYDVKMKEKGDIPEGYSVSREKKERFSLILESASTNQTSMYLCASSLGPWTDTQYFGPGTRLTVL.

The chain employs TRBV30 and TRBJ1-4, with a possible D match to TRBD1 (5 bases). Germline V gene lookup returns CDR1 GTSNPN and CDR2 SVGIG (reference sequence). Between the trimmed V and J ends, which lost 1 base and 8 bases, there was a span of 11 bases. The length of the CDR3 is 13 residues. The CDR3 region is CAWSGQGLEKLFF. Written as DNA, the CDR3 is TGTGCCTGGAGTGGGCAGGGCCTCGAAAAACTGTTTTTT.

V is TRBV5-1 and J is TRBJ1-1; tentatively, D is TRBD1 (6 bases). Trimming removed 3 bases at V and 4 bases at J, with 16 bases between. CDR3 length equals 15 residues. Germline V gives CDR1 SGHRS, CDR2 YFSETQ. The CDR3 sequence is CASSSTGIRGTEAFF. In DNA form, the CDR3 reads TGCGCCAGCAGCTCAACAGGGATTAGAGGCACTGAAGCTTTCTTT. Full variable domain (rest looked up from reference TRBV5-1 and TRBJ1-1): KAGVTQTPRYLIKTRGQQVTLSCSPISGHRSVSWYQQTPGQGLQFLFEYFSETQRNKGNFPGRFSGRQFSNSRSEMNVSTLELGDSALYLCASSSTGIRGTEAFFGQGTRLTVV.

On this clone itself: Other DNA sequences in the sample encode the same CDR3. The chain links TRBV9 to TRBJ1-1; D is ambiguous. This CDR3 comprises 13 residues. Germline assignment: CDR1 SGDLS and CDR2 YYNGEE. Between the trimmed V and J ends, which lost 0 bases and 2 bases, there was a span of 5 bases. CDR3 residues: CASSVEGNTEAFF. Here the CDR3 DNA reads TGTGCCAGCAGCGTAGAGGGAAACACTGAAGCTTTCTTT. Using reference TRBV9 and TRBJ1-1 for the parts outside the CDR3, the full variable domain is DSGVTQTPKHLITATGQRVTLRCSPRSGDLSVYWYQQSLDQGLQFLIQYYNGEERAKGNILERFSAQQFPDLHSELNLSSLELGDSALYFCASSVEGNTEAFFGQGTRLTVV.

CDR3 sequence reads: CAWSPSYNEQFF. The CDR3 nucleotides read TGTGCCTGGAGTCCCAGTTACAATGAGCAGTTCTTC. This chain links TRBV30 with TRBJ2-1; D is ambiguous. The V end was cut by 2 bases, the J end by 4 bases, with 6 bases between. The germline gives CDR1 GTSNPN, CDR2 SVGIG (reference sequence). The CDR3 contains 12 residues.

The chain links TRBV4-3 to TRBJ2-5; TRBD2 aligns across 8 bases. After removal of 1 base from V and 1 base from J, the junction contained 5 bases not matched to a gene. The CDR3 runs 16 residues. Germline CDR1 is LGHNA and CDR2 is YSLEER. This CDR3 is CASSQGGAGGQETQYF. The CDR3, as DNA: TGCGCCAGCAGCCAAGGGGGGGCGGGAGGCCAAGAGACCCAGTACTTC.

This clone is judged medium-sized. The chain joins TRBV29-1 to TRBJ1-1, with D maybe TRBD1 (5 bases). CDR1 and CDR2 (germline): SQVTM, ANQGSEA. CDR3 size: 14 residues. Trimming shortened V by 7 bases and J by 4 bases, and 19 bases separated the two germline ends. CDR3 amino acids: CSAQLTLGTTEAFF. DNA for the CDR3: TGCAGCGCCCAACTAACCTTGGGGACCACTGAAGCTTTCTTT.

This chain uses TRBV5-6 with TRBJ2-7; the match to TRBD2 covers 10 bases. The trim removed 0 bases at V and 6 bases at J, leaving 6 bases unmatched. Germline V gene lookup returns CDR1 SGHDT and CDR2 YYEEEE. The CDR3 loop spans 15 amino acids. The CDR3 DNA is TGTGCCAGCAGCTTGGCAGGGGTAGCGGGAGGCGAGCAGTACTTC. Residues: CASSLAGVAGGEQYF.

CDR3 region: CASSYELAGANEQFF. The CDR3 coding sequence is TGTGCCAGCAGTTACGAGCTAGCGGGAGCCAATGAGCAGTTCTTC. This chain connects TRBV6-5 to TRBJ2-1; 10 bases align to TRBD2. J gave up 6 bases and V 2 bases, and 4 bases lay outside the gene matches. Germline-derived CDR1 and CDR2 are MNHEY and SVGAGI. The CDR3 length is 15 residues.

The gene calls are TRBV27 and TRBJ2-1; no clear D. Trimming removed 3 bases at V and 0 bases at J, with 3 bases between. Germline V CDR1 and CDR2: MNHEY, SMNVEV (reference sequence). The CDR3 contains 13 residues. CDR3 in amino acids: CASSFISYNEQFF. In DNA, the CDR3 is TGTGCCAGCAGTTTTATCTCCTACAATGAGCAGTTCTTC.

The V gene is TRBV3-1 (or the pseudogene TRBV3-2), the J gene TRBJ1-3, with D unresolved. Germline assignment: CDR1 LGHDT and CDR2 YNNKEL (reference sequence). The CDR3 spans 16 residues. The V gene lost 3 bases and the J gene lost 0 bases, with 12 bases spanning the gap. Here the CDR3 DNA reads TGTGCCAGCAGCCAGCAAACTGGGAGCTCTGGAAACACCATATATTTT. It is translated as CASSQQTGSSGNTIYF.

For the CDR3, the DNA is TGTGCCAGCAGCGTACAGGGGGCGCGGGGAAACACCATATATTTT. Translation gives CASSVQGARGNTIYF. V gene TRBV9 combines with J gene TRBJ1-3; 8 bases fit TRBD1. Germline V CDR1 and CDR2: SGDLS, YYNGEE. CDR3 length equals 15 residues. J gave up 4 bases and V 1 base, and 4 bases lay outside the gene matches.

This chain connects TRBV20-1 to TRBJ2-5; D is undetermined. CDR3 length: 11 amino acids. V was cut by 6 bases and J by 7 bases, with 12 bases left in between. The V gene's germline CDR1 is DFQATT and CDR2 SNEGSKA (reference sequence). DNA of the CDR3: TGCAGTGCGGTTCAATGGGGGACCCAGTACTTC. Amino acids: CSAVQWGTQYF.